In this sample, the clone carrying this TCR beta chain turned up a few times. TCRdb reprocessed the 5' RACE reads via MiXCR and lists one record per CDR3 protein. Of 200,000 or so distinct CDR3 sequences listed, 15% to 20% were seen once; the top ten hold 35% to 45%. Germline loops: CDR1 SEHNR, CDR2 FQNEAQ (reference sequence). This CDR3 is built from 14 residues. Trimming removed 5 bases at V and 6 bases at J, with 15 bases between. The data originate from a study of identical twins. The sample also formed part of further work on T cells expressing NK-cell markers.

V and J are TRBV7-9 and TRBJ2-3; no reliable D call. The sample taken for sequencing was CD8+ T cells sorted from blood. This TCR derives from a woman younger than 30 in good health. As DNA, the CDR3 is TGTGCCAGCAGCGGTAGAGGTCTTGAGGATACGCAGTATTTT. Its protein is CASSGRGLEDTQYF. The variable domain in full, completed from reference TRBV7-9 and TRBJ2-3, reads DTGVSQNPRHKITKRGQNVTFRCDPISEHNRLYWYRQTLGQGPEFLTYFQNEAQLEKSRLLSDRFSAERPKGSFSTLEIQRTEQGDSAMYLCASSGRGLEDTQYFGPGTRLTVL.